This TCR beta chain was retrieved from a study of technical replicates of blood from a few donors. The CDR3 has 14 amino acids. Repertoires were generated with immunoSEQ multiplex PCR, while TCRdb's copy carries only in-frame clones and drops some. The data contain under 90,000 clones, 90% to 95% of them seen just once; the ten biggest clones take up over 0.2%. This chain connects TRBV12-2 to TRBJ2-1; the D call TRBD1 from the table was never checked on the DNA. TRBV12-2 is deemed a pseudogene. Sequencing used T cells isolated from PBMCs. The sequence was obtained from a human donor in good health. CDR3 in DNA: TGTGCAAGTCGCTCCGACAGGAGAGACAATGAGCAGTTCTTC. Amino acids: CASRSDRRDNEQFF.